A single sample gave rise to the 25 T cell receptor beta chains below, sequenced in a study of response to subunit inactivated influenza vaccine. TCRdb called the RT-PCR reads again in MiXCR, with one record for every CDR3 protein. The sample lists approximately 700,000 distinct CDR3 sequences; approximately 14% were seen once. Specimen: PBMCs from blood, collected about 12 days after vaccination. All receptors derive from a man aged 50 to 60 who received an inactivated influenza vaccine.

The chain uses TRBV11-2 and TRBJ2-7; perhaps TRBD2 as D (6 bases). V lost 1 base to trimming and J lost 3 bases, with 13 bases between them. The CDR3 length is 15 residues. Germline V gene lookup returns CDR1 SGHAT and CDR2 FQNNGV. The CDR3 nucleotides read TGTGCCAGCAGCTTAGCTGGGGGGATCCTCTACGAGCAGTACTTC. Protein: CASSLAGGILYEQYF.

This chain connects TRBV4-2 to TRBJ2-7; 9 bases line up with TRBD2. Trimming at V came to 0 bases and at J to 3 bases, leaving 6 bases not matched to a gene. The germline gives CDR1 LGHNA, CDR2 YNFKEQ. There are 16 residues in the CDR3. Here the CDR3 reads CASSQDIAGGYYEQYF. CDR3 bases: TGTGCCAGCAGCCAAGATATTGCGGGAGGGTACTACGAGCAGTACTTC.

V and J are TRBV29-1 and TRBJ2-1; D is ambiguous. Trimming cost V 6 bases and J 0 bases, with 12 bases left between them. The germline gives CDR1 SQVTM, CDR2 ANQGSEA. The CDR3 sequence is 14 residues long. CDR3 loop: CSVAKKSSYNEQFF. CDR3 nucleotide sequence: TGCAGCGTGGCGAAAAAAAGCTCCTACAATGAGCAGTTCTTC.

The chain couples TRBV24-1 to TRBJ2-5, with 8 bases aligning to TRBD1. CDR1 and CDR2 (germline): KGHDR, SFDVKD. The CDR3 runs to 16 residues. The V gene end was trimmed by 3 bases and the J gene end by 4 bases; junction bases not matched to a gene: 9. The CDR3 loop is CATSDAATGGRETQYF. In DNA form, the CDR3 reads TGTGCCACCAGTGATGCGGCAACAGGGGGGAGAGAGACCCAGTACTTC.

The V call is TRBV12-3 or TRBV12-4, the J call TRBJ2-3; 7 bases match TRBD1. With V trimmed by 4 bases and J by 2 bases, 12 bases remained unmatched. The CDR3 spans 17 residues. The CDR3 sequence is CASSYRGLSRYTDTQYF. CDR3 bases: TGTGCCAGCAGTTACAGGGGTTTGAGTCGCTACACAGATACGCAGTATTTT.

This clonotype was observed a few times. This chain connects TRBV5-6 to TRBJ2-1; tentative D call: TRBD1 (5 bases). The CDR3 contains 15 residues. CDR1 is SGHDT, CDR2 YYEEEE, per germline. Trimming took off 0 bases at V and 4 bases at J, with 11 bases between the two ends. The CDR3 sequence is CASSLGTTPYNEQFF. CDR3 coding DNA: TGTGCCAGCAGCTTGGGGACAACGCCGTACAATGAGCAGTTCTTC.

This clonotype appeared a few times. The chain has TRBV6-2 or TRBV6-3 and TRBJ2-3; 7 bases are shared with TRBD1. The germline CDR1 and CDR2 sequences are MNHEY and SVGEGT. V was clipped by 6 bases and J by 0 bases; unmatched bases: 6. CDR3 size: 15 residues. The CDR3: CASRQTGVSTDTQYF. CDR3 nucleotides: TGTGCCAGCAGACAAACAGGGGTTAGCACAGATACGCAGTATTTT.

The chain joins TRBV28 to TRBJ1-2; tentatively, D is TRBD1 (6 bases). This CDR3 is built from 13 residues. The V gene lost 5 bases and the J gene lost 8 bases, with 15 bases spanning the gap. Germline V gene lookup returns CDR1 MDHEN and CDR2 SYDVKM. CDR3 amino acids: CASSIRGWGGYTF. CDR3 in DNA: TGTGCCAGCAGTATCAGGGGTTGGGGCGGCTACACCTTC.

The table lists this clonotype with many counts. The rearrangement links TRBV6-2 or TRBV6-3 to TRBJ2-1, with a tentative D call TRBD1 (5 bases). Trimming took 4 bases from V and 7 from J, leaving 17 bases between them. The CDR3 consists of 15 residues. Germline V CDR1 and CDR2: MNHEY, SVGEGT. The CDR3 region has the DNA TGTGCCAGCAGTTTCCCGCGAAGTAGGGGAAATGAGCAGTTCTTC. The encoded protein is CASSFPRSRGNEQFF.

This clonotype occurred a few times. This sequence joins TRBV9 and TRBJ1-1; 9 bases agree with TRBD1. CDR1 is SGDLS and CDR2 is YYNGEE in the germline V gene. The ends lost 3 bases at V and 10 bases at J; junction bases unmatched: 7. The CDR3 is 13 amino acids. CDR3 coding DNA: TGTGCCAGCAGCGGGATGGACAGGGGAGGAGCTTTCTTT. It yields the protein CASSGMDRGGAFF.

There are a few counts of this clonotype. The junction and the germline gene differ at one end; a read error may be behind it. The chain joins TRBV7-7 to TRBJ2-1, with 11 bases matching TRBD2. The CDR3 is 15 residues long. Germline-derived CDR1 and CDR2 are SSHAT and FNYEAQ (reference sequence). CDR3 amino acids: CASTLSSGGPHEQFF. As DNA, the CDR3 is TGTGCTAGCACTCTATCTAGCGGGGGGCCCCATGAGCAGTTCTTC.

This chain joins TRBV28 and TRBJ2-1; TRBD1 is a possible D gene (6 bases). From germline, CDR1 is MDHEN and CDR2 SYDVKM. The CDR3 sequence is 14 residues long. V was trimmed by 5 bases and J by 6 bases, leaving 14 bases between them. CDR3 in DNA: TGTGCCAGCAGTAGCAGGGGCCCGCTCAATGAGCAGTTCTTC. The encoded protein is CASSSRGPLNEQFF.

This clonotype was picked up a small number of times. The chain combines TRBV12-3 or TRBV12-4 with TRBJ2-5; 8 bases fit TRBD1. The CDR3 contains 16 residues. V trimming: 4 bases; J trimming: 5 bases; junction bases outside the gene matches: 12. CDR3 loop: CASSSLPGQDVETQYF. The CDR3 bases are TGTGCCAGCAGTTCCTTACCGGGACAGGATGTGGAGACCCAGTACTTC.

This chain uses TRBV7-2 with TRBJ1-5; 9 positions match TRBD1. The CDR3 is made up of 13 amino acids. After removal of 6 bases from V and 7 bases from J, the junction contained 4 bases not matched to a gene. Per germline, CDR1 SGHTA and CDR2 FQGNSA. The CDR3 nucleotides read TGTGCCAGCAGAAGGACAGGGGAGCAGCCCCAGCATTTT. It is translated as CASRRTGEQPQHF.

This clonotype was seen a handful of times. The CDR3 DNA follows: TGCGCCAGCATGGGACTAGGTGCTCAAGAGACCCAGTACTTC. Protein product: CASMGLGAQETQYF. The chain is built from TRBV5-1 and TRBJ2-5; 8 bases match TRBD2. The V and J ends lost 6 bases and 2 bases, in that order; junction bases with no gene match: 6. The CDR3 consists of 14 residues. In germline, CDR1 is SGHRS, CDR2 YFSETQ.

The CDR3 here is CASSFMGTGKTTGEQYF. CDR3 DNA sequence: TGTGCCAGCAGCTTTATGGGCACAGGGAAGACTACGGGGGAGCAGTACTTC. The genes are TRBV5-5 and TRBJ2-7; D may be TRBD1 (6 bases). The V gene's germline CDR1 is SGHKS and CDR2 YYEKEE (reference sequence). Trimming removed 2 bases at V and 7 bases at J, with 25 bases between. The CDR3 is 17 amino acids.

This clonotype occurred a few times. The chain couples TRBV10-3 to TRBJ2-7; D might be TRBD1 or TRBD2, each matching 6 bases. CDR1 and CDR2 (germline): ENHRY, SYGVKD. The CDR3 loop spans 15 amino acids. V lost 10 bases, J lost 0 bases, and 19 bases lay in between. CDR3 coding DNA: TGTGCCACTATTAGCGGACAGCCGAACTCCTACGAGCAGTACTTC. This translates into CATISGQPNSYEQYF.

The CDR3 loop is CASSRGVSGVAGQETQYF. In nucleotides, the CDR3 is TGTGCCAGCAGCCGGGGGGTATCTGGGGTTGCCGGTCAAGAGACCCAGTACTTC. This chain connects TRBV4-2 to TRBJ2-5; D is possibly TRBD2 (6 bases). The CDR3 has 18 residues. Per germline, CDR1 LGHNA and CDR2 YNFKEQ. The V and J ends lost 4 bases and 2 bases respectively, with 23 bases between them.

There are a few counts of this clonotype. The V and J genes are TRBV6-7 and TRBJ2-1, with D maybe TRBD2 (5 bases). TRBV6-7 is flagged as an ORF with uncertain function. The CDR3 has 13 residues. Trimming stripped 5 bases from V and 7 bases from J, with 12 bases between. Here the CDR3 reads CASSRKLENEQFF. The CDR3 DNA follows: TGTGCCAGCAGTAGAAAACTAGAAAATGAGCAGTTCTTC.

This clonotype showed up many times. The chain combines TRBV18 with TRBJ2-5; D remains unclear. The ends were cut back, 4 bases at V and 2 bases at J, with 8 bases in the middle. The CDR3 loop spans 13 amino acids. Germline V gene sequence: CDR1 KGHSH, CDR2 LQKENI. The CDR3 loop reads CASSQNKQETQYF. In nucleotides, the CDR3 is TGTGCCAGCTCACAGAACAAGCAAGAGACCCAGTACTTC.

This rearrangement joins TRBV29-1 to TRBJ2-3; D unclear. The CDR3 contains 13 residues. The germline V gene encodes CDR1 SQVTM and CDR2 ANQGSEA. Trimming removed 4 bases at V and 2 bases at J, with 10 bases between. This CDR3 reads CSVAGRTTDTQYF. DNA for the CDR3: TGCAGCGTTGCGGGCAGGACCACAGATACGCAGTATTTT.

There are a few counts of this clonotype. The rearrangement uses TRBV20-1 and TRBJ2-1; D unresolved. Germline lookup yields CDR1 DFQATT and CDR2 SNEGSKA (reference sequence). V lost 1 base and J lost 8, with 9 bases in between. The CDR3 covers 12 residues. The CDR3 reads CSARVANYEQFF. The CDR3 nucleotides are TGCAGTGCTAGAGTAGCTAACTATGAGCAGTTCTTC.

The chain employs TRBV7-9 and TRBJ2-5; the D is unclear. The CDR3 is 16 amino acids. From germline, CDR1 is SEHNR and CDR2 FQNEAQ (reference sequence). V shed 3 bases and J shed 1 base, with 15 bases lying between them. DNA for the CDR3: TGTGCCAGCAGCTTCAAGCCCCCTTTACTCCAAGAGACCCAGTACTTC. Its translation is CASSFKPPLLQETQYF.

The chain carries TRBV7-2 and TRBJ1-6; TRBD1 aligns across 7 bases. The CDR3 sequence is 14 residues long. V dropped 3 bases and J dropped 9; count of bases not matched to a gene: 5. From germline, CDR1 is SGHTA and CDR2 FQGNSA. The DNA for the CDR3 is TGTGCCAGCAGCTTGACAGGGCCGCGTTCACCCCTCCACTTT. It encodes CASSLTGPRSPLHF.

J is TRBJ2-7 and V is TRBV20-1, with 9 positions matching TRBD1. The CDR3 extends over 14 amino acids. CDR1 is DFQATT, CDR2 SNEGSKA, per germline (reference sequence). J gave up 2 bases and V 5 bases, and 7 bases lay outside the gene matches. The CDR3 here is CSAEDRQGAYEQYF. The CDR3 DNA reads as TGCAGTGCTGAGGATCGACAGGGGGCCTACGAGCAGTACTTC.